The 15 T cell receptor beta chains below all came from one sample that was sequenced in a study of T cell responses to AZD1222 COVID-19 vaccine. TCRdb keeps only in-frame clones here, not all; method: immunoSEQ multiplex PCR. The sample contains more than 100,000 clones, about 92% of which appear only once. Sequenced material: peripheral blood, taken on day 0 of AZD1222 vaccination. The receptors originated from an adult in good health.

The rearrangement joins TRBV10-3 to TRBJ2-1, with D perhaps matching TRBD1 (5 bases). V was pared by 7 bases and J by 9 bases, with 19 bases between. The CDR3 covers 14 residues. Germline lookup yields CDR1 ENHRY and CDR2 SYGVKD. CDR3: CAIMVSGSYGEQFF. CDR3 DNA sequence: TGTGCCATCATGGTCTCAGGGTCCTATGGTGAGCAGTTCTTC.

The J gene is TRBJ1-6, the V gene TRBV3-1 (or the pseudogene TRBV3-2); possible D gene TRBD1, 5 bases. The CDR3 is 14 residues long. CDR1 is LGHDT, CDR2 YNNKEL, per germline (reference sequence). V lost 3 bases and J lost 9, with 12 bases in between. The CDR3 DNA sequence: TGTGCCAGCAGCCAGATGGGGGTCGGTTCACCCCTCCACTTT. It is translated as CASSQMGVGSPLHF.

The gene calls are TRBV28 and TRBJ2-7, with TRBD1 matching over 9 bases. The CDR3 runs 17 residues. V lost 5 bases to trimming and J lost 2 bases; unmatched junction nucleotides: 13. Germline CDR1 is MDHEN and CDR2 is SYDVKM. The CDR3 loop is CASSTDRGMLWAYEQYF. The CDR3, as DNA: TGTGCCAGCAGTACCGACAGGGGGATGTTGTGGGCCTACGAGCAGTACTTC.

The V gene is TRBV29-1, the J gene TRBJ2-2, with D possibly TRBD1 on 6 matching bases. Germline CDR1 and CDR2: SQVTM and ANQGSEA. This CDR3 comprises 14 residues. The germline V and J ends were trimmed by 6 bases and 6 bases, with 17 bases remaining between them. CDR3 loop: CSVILQGRAGELFF. CDR3 bases: TGCAGCGTGATACTACAGGGTAGGGCCGGGGAGCTGTTTTTT.

The gene calls are TRBV5-8 and TRBJ2-2; unclear D gene. Germline V gene lookup returns CDR1 SGHTS and CDR2 YDEGEE. The V end lost 0 bases, the J end lost 5 bases, and 14 bases lay between the germline ends. There are 16 residues in the CDR3. The CDR3 nucleotides read TGTGCCAGCAGCTTGGAGGGCCTAATGGGAACCGGGGAGCTGTTTTTT. Translated: CASSLEGLMGTGELFF.

This clone was detected once. The rearrangement links TRBV29-1 to TRBJ2-7; 8 bases line up with TRBD1. J lost 1 base, V lost 6 bases, and 11 bases had no gene match. From germline, CDR1 is SQVTM and CDR2 ANQGSEA. CDR3 length: 15 amino acids. The CDR3 DNA reads as TGCAGCGTCAGACGGGCAGGGGGCCGGTCCTACGAGCAGTACTTC. Translation: CSVRRAGGRSYEQYF.

This sequence joins TRBV15 and TRBJ2-7, with D possibly matching TRBD2 (5 bases). Per germline, CDR1 LNHNV and CDR2 YYDKDF (reference sequence). The CDR3 totals 14 residues. Trimming took off 0 bases at V and 4 bases at J, with 10 bases between the two ends. For the CDR3, the DNA is TGTGCCACCAGCAGAGAGGCCGGGATATACGAGCAGTACTTC. As protein: CATSREAGIYEQYF.

V usage is TRBV13 and J usage is TRBJ2-1; 8 nucleotides line up with TRBD2. With V trimmed by 4 bases and J by 6 bases, 11 bases remained unmatched. Germline V gene lookup returns CDR1 PRHDT and CDR2 FYEKMQ (reference sequence). This CDR3 region has 16 residues. The CDR3 loop is CASSSRRGAGSNEQFF. CDR3 sequence (DNA): TGTGCCAGCAGCTCTAGGCGGGGGGCGGGGTCCAATGAGCAGTTCTTC.

J is TRBJ2-2 and V is TRBV18; weak D call: TRBD1 (6 bases). V gave up 3 bases and J gave up 7 bases, with 12 bases separating them. Germline CDR1 KGHSH, CDR2 LQKENI. This CDR3 is built from 14 residues. The CDR3 is CASSPPGTRGELFF. CDR3 DNA: TGTGCCAGCTCACCGCCTGGGACACGCGGGGAGCTGTTTTTT.

The V and J genes are TRBV6-4 and TRBJ2-3; no clear D gene. Trimming took off 11 bases at V and 1 base at J, with 13 bases between the two ends. Germline V gives CDR1 MRHNA, CDR2 SNTAGT. The CDR3 runs to 13 residues. CDR3 bases: TGTGCCTGGGCGGTCGGACGCACAGATACGCAGTATTTT. Translated, it gives CAWAVGRTDTQYF.

This chain joins TRBV25-1 and TRBJ2-7; D is uncertain. Trimming shortened V by 4 bases and J by 0 bases, and 1 base separated the two germline ends. CDR3 size: 11 residues. Germline CDR1 reads MGHDK; CDR2 reads SYGVNS. CDR3 nucleotides: TGTGCCAGCAGTGCCTCCTACGAGCAGTACTTC. Amino acid sequence: CASSASYEQYF.

This clone has just a few counts. The chain has TRBV19 and TRBJ2-1, with 10 bases fitting TRBD2. This CDR3 is built from 17 residues. The germline CDR1 and CDR2 sequences are LNHDA and SQIVND (reference sequence). Trimming at V came to 1 base and at J to 4 bases, leaving 7 bases not matched to a gene. Here the CDR3 DNA reads TGTGCCAGTAGTATAGTCAGCGGGGGGGCTGGGTACAATGAGCAGTTCTTC. This codes for CASSIVSGGAGYNEQFF.

CDR3 bases: TGTGCCAGTAGTATCGGGCCTAACACCGGGGAGCTGTTTTTT. Amino acid sequence: CASSIGPNTGELFF. The J gene is TRBJ2-2, the V gene TRBV19; D is unresolved. This CDR3 region has 14 residues. Germline CDR1 LNHDA, CDR2 SQIVND (reference sequence). V was shortened by 3 bases and J by 2 bases, with 7 bases between the two germline ends.

The chain links TRBV3-1 (or the pseudogene TRBV3-2) to TRBJ1-5; D gene unclear. This CDR3 comprises 17 residues. Germline CDR1 and CDR2: LGHDT and YNNKEL (reference sequence). Trimming removed 0 bases from V and 2 bases from J, with 14 bases in between. In nucleotides, the CDR3 is TGTGCCAGCAGCCAAGATGGCGGGATAGGAGGCAATCAGCCCCAGCATTTT. Amino acids: CASSQDGGIGGNQPQHF.

On this clone: The germline gene is not matched at one end of the junction; a read error may be the cause. The genes are TRBV7-7 and TRBJ1-4; D might be TRBD1 (6 bases). Looked up from germline, CDR1 is SSHAT and CDR2 is FNYEAQ (reference sequence). This CDR3 is built from 16 residues. The CDR3 region has the DNA TGTGCTAGCAGCTTACCAACGGACAGTCTAAATGAAAAACTGTTTTTT. This codes for CASSLPTDSLNEKLFF.